One and the same sample provided the 28 T cell receptor beta chains below, sequenced in a study of T cells in Graves' hyperthyroidism and ophthalmopathy. There were TCR beta CDR3 regions amplified from RNA transcripts. Primed by the HTBI set, a first-round RT-PCR was run on the TCR CDR3. TCRdb fed the multiplex PCR reads into MiXCR, producing one record per CDR3 protein. The sample holds about 710,000 distinct CDR3 sequences, 16% seen once. Sequencing was carried out using blood. These receptors came from a man aged 18 to 29 with Graves' hyperthyroidism.

This clonotype was seen many times. The chain carries TRBV18 and TRBJ2-3; D is undetermined. Per germline, CDR1 KGHSH and CDR2 LQKENI. V shed 6 bases and J shed 0 bases, with 13 bases lying between them. This CDR3 spans 15 amino acids. CDR3 protein: CASSPTHTSTDTQYF. The CDR3 DNA follows: TGTGCCAGCTCGCCTACTCATACTAGCACAGATACGCAGTATTTT.

This clonotype was seen more than once but under ten times. The gene calls are TRBV6-1 and TRBJ2-3; 11 nucleotides match TRBD2. This CDR3 contains 14 residues. The V gene end was trimmed by 7 bases and the J gene end by 2 bases; junction bases not matched to a gene: 2. Germline V gives CDR1 MNHNS, CDR2 SASEGT. The CDR3 region is CASTGLAVTDTQYF. The CDR3 nucleotides are TGTGCCAGCACGGGACTAGCGGTCACAGATACGCAGTATTTT.

The V gene is TRBV29-1, the J gene TRBJ2-2; perhaps TRBD1 as D (6 bases). This CDR3 comprises 14 residues. CDR1 is SQVTM and CDR2 is ANQGSEA in the germline V gene. V was trimmed by 6 bases and J by 0 bases, leaving 11 bases between them. CDR3 amino acids: CSVARGSNTGELFF. In nucleotides, the CDR3 is TGCAGCGTGGCCAGGGGATCGAACACCGGGGAGCTGTTTTTT.

CDR3: CAISRGDLYTGANVLTF. For the CDR3, the DNA is TGTGCCATCAGCCGAGGTGACCTGTACACTGGGGCCAACGTCCTGACTTTC. V usage is TRBV10-3 and J usage is TRBJ2-6, with D unclear. Germline loops: CDR1 ENHRY, CDR2 SYGVKD. CDR3 length: 17 residues. V lost 6 bases to trimming and J lost 2 bases, with 17 bases between them.

This clonotype was detected a few times. The DNA of the CDR3 is TGCGCCAGCAGCCAACCTAGGACACCAAATCAGCCCCAGCATTTT. It is translated as CASSQPRTPNQPQHF. J is TRBJ1-5 and V is TRBV4-1; D perhaps matches TRBD1 (5 bases). In germline, CDR1 is MGHRA, CDR2 YSYEKL. CDR3 length equals 15 residues. Trimming shortened V by 2 bases and J by 4 bases, and 12 bases separated the two germline ends.

This clonotype was counted only a few times. J is TRBJ1-1 and V is TRBV20-1, with D maybe TRBD1 (5 bases). Germline V gene sequence: CDR1 DFQATT, CDR2 SNEGSKA (reference sequence). V lost 4 bases and J lost 0, with 12 bases in between. This CDR3 comprises 14 residues. The DNA for the CDR3 is TGCAGTGCTAACCCAGGGTCTCTGAACACTGAAGCTTTCTTT. Its translation: CSANPGSLNTEAFF.

This clonotype was counted many times. The J gene is TRBJ1-4, the V gene TRBV28; 8 bases are a match to TRBD1. There are 15 residues in the CDR3. V was clipped by 5 bases and J by 11 bases; unmatched bases: 13. The germline gives CDR1 MDHEN, CDR2 SYDVKM. DNA for the CDR3: TGTGCCAGCAGTCCCTTTGACAGGGGCCACTCGAAACTGTTTTTT. Translation: CASSPFDRGHSKLFF.

In this sample, this clonotype turned up many times. The V gene is TRBV6-1, the J gene TRBJ1-2; TRBD1 matches at 7 bases. This CDR3 region has 14 residues. Germline trimming cut 8 bases from V and 7 bases from J; bases unmatched to any gene: 13. Germline V gives CDR1 MNHNS, CDR2 SASEGT. The CDR3 DNA sequence: TGTGCCAGCGGCCTTCGAGGGGGCCAGGGTGGCTACACCTTC. As protein: CASGLRGGQGGYTF.

The V and J genes are TRBV7-3 and TRBJ2-1; TRBD2 matches at 7 bases. Trimming at V came to 2 bases and at J to 3 bases, leaving 10 bases not matched to a gene. The CDR3 runs to 17 residues. Germline V gene data show CDR1 as SGHTA and CDR2 as FQGTGA. The chain's CDR3 is CASSLVGRVGIYNEQFF. CDR3 bases: TGTGCCAGCAGCTTAGTTGGGAGGGTCGGGATCTACAATGAGCAGTTCTTC.

The CDR3 is CASSQPGDSLSYEQYF. The CDR3 DNA reads as TGTGCCAGCAGCCAACCCGGGGACTCCCTCTCCTACGAGCAGTACTTC. The chain combines TRBV6-2 or TRBV6-3 with TRBJ2-7; possible D gene TRBD2, 6 bases. The CDR3 is 16 residues long. The ends were cut back, 6 bases at V and 0 bases at J, with 18 bases in the middle. The germline V gene encodes CDR1 MNHEY and CDR2 SVGEGT.

There are many counts of this clonotype. V and J are TRBV7-8 and TRBJ1-1, with TRBD1 as a possible D gene (6 bases). The length of the CDR3 is 13 residues. The V gene's germline CDR1 is SGHVS and CDR2 FQNEAQ. Trimming shortened V by 6 bases and J by 6 bases, and 14 bases separated the two germline ends. CDR3 DNA sequence: TGTGCCAGCAGACCTGAACAGGGACCTGAAGCTTTCTTT. This encodes CASRPEQGPEAFF.

This clonotype was seen only a few times. The chain joins TRBV28 to TRBJ2-7; D is ambiguous. This CDR3 is 13 amino acids long. Germline assignment: CDR1 MDHEN and CDR2 SYDVKM. V was clipped by 6 bases and J by 7 bases, with 16 bases between them. The CDR3 protein is CASSPKPSREQYF. The CDR3 DNA is TGTGCCAGCAGCCCAAAGCCCTCTAGGGAGCAGTACTTC.

The chain carries TRBV6-1 and TRBJ1-4; D gene ambiguous. Germline CDR1 and CDR2: MNHNS and SASEGT. V lost 8 bases to trimming and J lost 8 bases, with 21 bases between them. The CDR3 length is 15 residues. The CDR3 DNA is TGTGCCAGCGGGTTATTACAGCGAAACAGAGAAAAACTGTTTTTT. Its protein product is CASGLLQRNREKLFF.

This clonotype was seen a handful of times. This chain joins TRBV5-1 and TRBJ2-6; D might be TRBD1 or TRBD2, each matching 5 bases. CDR1 and CDR2 from the germline V gene are SGHRS and YFSETQ. The CDR3 sequence is 17 residues long. Trimming pared 0 bases from V and 0 bases from J, leaving 10 bases between. CDR3 nucleotides: TGCGCCAGCAGCTTGGCCGAGGGGACCTCTGGGGCCAACGTCCTGACTTTC. Protein product: CASSLAEGTSGANVLTF.

CDR3 nucleotide sequence: TGTGCCAGCAGTTACGGCCGGACAGTTCCTCACGGCGGGTCAGCCAAAAACATTCAGTACTTC. It yields the protein CASSYGRTVPHGGSAKNIQYF. This chain joins TRBV6-5 and TRBJ2-4, with a tentative D call TRBD1 (6 bases). Germline CDR1 and CDR2: MNHEY and SVGAGI. The CDR3 consists of 21 residues. V dropped 2 bases and J dropped 0 bases, with 26 bases sitting between them.

Notes on this clonotype: A clone one base away is much larger, so this may be a read error. The CDR3 DNA is TGTGCCAGCAGTTCTGCAGGGTTACGGGCCAAAAACATTCAGTACTTC. Protein sequence: CASSSAGLRAKNIQYF. The chain recombines TRBV2 with TRBJ2-4; a weak D match, TRBD1 (5 bases). CDR1 is SNHLY, CDR2 FYNNEI, per germline. Trimming stripped 5 bases from V and 1 base from J, with 15 bases between. CDR3 length equals 16 residues.

The rearrangement links TRBV4-1 to TRBJ2-1; D is unclear. CDR3 length: 12 amino acids. Between the trimmed V and J ends, which lost 1 base and 6 bases, there was a span of 4 bases. Germline V gene data show CDR1 as MGHRA and CDR2 as YSYEKL. The chain's CDR3 is CASSQVRNEQFF. CDR3 in DNA: TGCGCCAGCAGCCAAGTTCGCAATGAGCAGTTCTTC.

This clonotype was detected many times. J is TRBJ2-1 and V is TRBV29-1, with 10 bases identical to TRBD2. Germline V gene sequence: CDR1 SQVTM, CDR2 ANQGSEA. V was clipped by 6 bases and J by 9 bases; unmatched bases: 11. This CDR3 is built from 14 residues. The CDR3 is CSVVRRLAGGEQFF. The DNA of the CDR3 is TGCAGCGTCGTAAGGAGACTAGCGGGTGGTGAGCAGTTCTTC.

In the case of this clonotype: This may stem from a read error, because a much larger clone lies one nucleotide away. The rearrangement uses TRBV28 and TRBJ2-7; 7 positions agree with TRBD1. J lost 9 bases, V lost 5 bases, and 10 bases had no gene match. This CDR3 has 13 residues. Germline V gives CDR1 MDHEN, CDR2 SYDVKM. The CDR3 reads CASSRTGEVGQYF. CDR3 bases: TGTGCCAGCAGTCGAACAGGGGAAGTCGGGCAGTACTTC. The full variable domain, in which reference TRBV28 and TRBJ2-7 provide the parts outside the CDR3, is DVKVTQSSRYLVKRTGEKVFLECVQDMDHENMFWYRQDPGLGLRLIYFSYDVKMKEKGDIPEGYSVSREKKERFSLILESASTNQTSMYLCASSRTGEVGQYFGPGTRLTVT.

This clonotype was seen many times. V and J are TRBV6-2 or TRBV6-3 and TRBJ2-2; 7 nucleotides match TRBD1. V lost 3 bases, J lost 4 bases, and 2 bases stayed unmatched. CDR3 length equals 14 residues. Germline V gene sequence: CDR1 MNHEY, CDR2 SVGEGT. Written as DNA, the CDR3 is TGTGCCAGCAGTTATCCAGGGGGCACCGGGGAGCTGTTTTTT. Residues: CASSYPGGTGELFF.

This clonotype was detected many times. The chain couples TRBV12-3 or TRBV12-4 to TRBJ2-3; 7 bases align to TRBD2. The CDR3 sequence is 15 residues long. V dropped 2 bases and J dropped 3; count of bases not matched to a gene: 5. The CDR3 sequence: CASSLRGRSTDTQYF. The CDR3 nucleotides read TGTGCCAGCAGTTTACGCGGGAGATCAACAGATACGCAGTATTTT.

This clonotype showed up just a few times. V is TRBV27 and J is TRBJ1-5; possibly TRBD1 for D (5 bases). The V end lost 3 bases, the J end lost 5 bases, and 14 bases lay between the germline ends. Germline V gene sequence: CDR1 MNHEY, CDR2 SMNVEV (reference sequence). The CDR3 is 15 residues long. The CDR3 region has the DNA TGTGCCAGCAGTTTCACCGTGGGGCGGGATCAGCCCCAGCATTTT. The encoded protein is CASSFTVGRDQPQHF.

This clonotype was found a few times. J is TRBJ2-7 and V is TRBV24-1, with D possibly being TRBD1 (6 bases). This CDR3 spans 16 amino acids. Trimming took off 3 bases at V and 2 bases at J, with 16 bases between the two ends. Germline CDR1 and CDR2: KGHDR and SFDVKD. Here the CDR3 DNA reads TGTGCCACCAGTGATGCACCGGGACACCCTCCCTACGAGCAGTACTTC. Translated, it gives CATSDAPGHPPYEQYF.

In this sample, this clonotype turned up many times. V is TRBV20-1 and J is TRBJ2-1, with 10 bases fitting TRBD2. Trimming took 2 bases from V and 8 from J; bases not matched to a gene: 6. The CDR3 sequence is 14 residues long. Germline assignment: CDR1 DFQATT and CDR2 SNEGSKA (reference sequence). CDR3 DNA sequence: TGCAGTGCTAGACTAGCGGGAGAGGGCTATGAGCAGTTCTTC. It codes for CSARLAGEGYEQFF.

The chain has TRBV11-3 and TRBJ2-3; D not resolved. V was cut by 1 base and J by 10 bases, with 12 bases left in between. Germline V lookup: CDR1 SGHNT, CDR2 YENEEA. The CDR3 runs to 13 residues. This CDR3 is CASSLVVLEAQYF. The CDR3 DNA reads TGTGCCAGCAGCTTAGTTGTGCTAGAAGCGCAGTATTTT.

This clonotype was counted a few times. Relative to the germline gene, one junction end is altered; a read error may explain this. The CDR3 protein is CASRLAGLGYEQYF. CDR3 DNA sequence: TGTGCCAGCAGGTTAGCCGGTCTTGGCTACGAGCAGTACTTC. The chain has TRBV11-2 and TRBJ2-7, with D unresolved. Germline assignment: CDR1 SGHAT and CDR2 FQNNGV. This CDR3 contains 14 residues.

The chain is built from TRBV20-1 and TRBJ2-1; weak D call: TRBD2 (6 bases). The CDR3 length is 14 residues. CDR1 is DFQATT and CDR2 is SNEGSKA in the germline V gene (reference sequence). The DNA for the CDR3 is TGCAGCCCGGGGGAAGGGGCAACCTACAATGAGCAGTTCTTC. It encodes CSPGEGATYNEQFF.

This clonotype was counted ten times or more. The chain links TRBV29-1 to TRBJ2-7, with D uncertain. CDR1 and CDR2 (germline): SQVTM, ANQGSEA. Trimming shortened V by 5 bases and J by 0 bases, and 8 bases separated the two germline ends. This CDR3 is built from 12 residues. CDR3 in DNA: TGCAGCGTTCGACTGGGCTCCTACGAGCAGTACTTC. It codes for CSVRLGSYEQYF.